The 27 T cell receptor beta chains listed next were all sequenced from one sample in a study of radiotherapy plus CTLA-4 blockade in lung cancer. Sequencing was performed with immunoSEQ multiplex PCR; in TCRdb, only in-frame clones are kept and a portion is missing. The table lists 40,000 or so clones, roughly 85% of them singletons. The material sequenced was peripheral blood, taken from a patient treated with radiotherapy plus ipilimumab. The source of these receptors is a human donor with non-small cell lung cancer whose response to radiotherapy plus ipilimumab could not be evaluated.

This chain joins TRBV27 and TRBJ2-1, with D possibly being TRBD1 (6 bases). V gave up 6 bases and J gave up 3 bases, with 9 bases separating them. The length of the CDR3 is 13 residues. CDR1 is MNHEY and CDR2 is SMNVEV in the germline V gene (reference sequence). DNA of the CDR3: TGTGCCAGCAGCCGGACAGTCTACAATGAGCAGTTCTTC. Protein: CASSRTVYNEQFF.

The chain joins TRBV27 to TRBJ2-7; D is possibly TRBD2 (6 bases). The V gene's germline CDR1 is MNHEY and CDR2 SMNVEV (reference sequence). The CDR3 totals 12 residues. Trimming cost V 3 bases and J 6 bases, with 9 bases left between them. CDR3 coding DNA: TGTGCCAGCAGTTTTGCGGGGTTCGAGCAGTACTTC. The encoded protein is CASSFAGFEQYF.

V usage is TRBV7-2 and J usage is TRBJ2-5; possible D gene TRBD2, 5 bases. CDR1 is SGHTA, CDR2 FQGNSA, per germline. V lost 4 bases, J lost 4 bases, and 13 bases lay in between. The CDR3 is 14 amino acids. The CDR3 DNA is TGTGCCAGCAGCTCGCCGGTGGCGGGAGAGACCCAGTACTTC. Translated: CASSSPVAGETQYF.

Here the CDR3 DNA reads TGCGCCAGCAGCTCTGGGGGGGGCCGACAAGAGACCCAGTACTTC. It yields the protein CASSSGGGRQETQYF. This rearrangement joins TRBV5-1 to TRBJ2-5; TRBD2 might be the D (7 bases). Germline CDR1 is SGHRS and CDR2 is YFSETQ. The CDR3 covers 15 residues. V lost 3 bases and J 2 bases, leaving 14 bases between the germline ends.

This sequence joins TRBV18 and TRBJ2-5; no definite D call. Trimming took 1 base from V and 5 from J, leaving 17 bases between them. From germline, CDR1 is KGHSH and CDR2 LQKENI. This CDR3 is 16 amino acids long. CDR3 residues: CASSPRGDRFGETQYF. The CDR3 DNA follows: TGTGCCAGCTCACCACGTGGAGATAGGTTTGGGGAGACCCAGTACTTC.

The sample holds a few counts of this clone. V gene TRBV2 combines with J gene TRBJ1-3; a possible D gene is TRBD1 (5 bases). This CDR3 spans 13 amino acids. Germline CDR1 reads SNHLY; CDR2 reads FYNNEI. V lost 8 bases, J lost 0 bases, and 8 bases lay in between. This CDR3 is CASGGLSGNTIYF. The CDR3 region has the DNA TGTGCCAGCGGGGGACTCTCTGGAAACACCATATATTTT.

The chain links TRBV28 to TRBJ2-5, with TRBD2 matching over 11 bases. Germline assignment: CDR1 MDHEN and CDR2 SYDVKM. There are 14 residues in the CDR3. V lost 7 bases, J lost 4 bases, and 5 bases stayed unmatched. The DNA of the CDR3 is TGTGCCAGCACCGAGCTAGCGGGGGGAGAGACCCAGTACTTC. Its translation is CASTELAGGETQYF.

About this clone itself: The junction differs from germline at one of its ends, possibly a read error. This rearrangement joins TRBV13 to TRBJ2-7, with 8 bases aligning to TRBD2. The CDR3 contains 15 residues. CDR1 is PRHDT, CDR2 FYEKMQ, per germline (reference sequence). The CDR3, as DNA: TGTACCAGCAGCTTCTTACGGGGGGGCTCCTACGAGCAGTACTTC. Translation: CTSSFLRGGSYEQYF.

V and J are TRBV29-1 and TRBJ1-2; 11 nucleotides align to TRBD1. Germline values: CDR1 SQVTM, CDR2 ANQGSEA. This CDR3 comprises 17 residues. The junction had 11 bases not matched to a gene; V was cut back by 0 bases and J by 5 bases. As DNA, the CDR3 is TGCAGCGTTGAAGAGGAGGGACAGGGGGGGGAACGGTATGGCTACACCTTC. Translating it yields CSVEEEGQGGERYGYTF. The variable domain in full, with the rest retrieved from reference TRBV29-1 and TRBJ1-2, is SAVISQKPSRDICQRGTSLTIQCQVDSQVTMMFWYRQQPGQSLTLIATANQGSEATYESGFVIDKFPISRPNLTFSTLTVSNMSPEDSSIYLCSVEEEGQGGERYGYTFGSGTRLTVV.

The V call is TRBV28, the J call TRBJ1-4, with a weak D call TRBD1 (6 bases). The germline gives CDR1 MDHEN, CDR2 SYDVKM. The CDR3 consists of 13 residues. Trimming left V 7 bases short and J 7 bases short, with 13 bases between. The CDR3, as DNA: TGTGCCAGCACCTCACAGGGTCTTGAAAAACTGTTTTTT. This translates into CASTSQGLEKLFF.

The chain combines TRBV5-6 with TRBJ2-7; D is undetermined. V shed 7 bases and J shed 2 bases, with 19 bases lying between them. The CDR3 runs to 15 residues. CDR1 and CDR2 (germline): SGHDT, YYEEEE. CDR3 sequence (DNA): TGTGCCAGCGCACTCCAGCCGGGTCCCACCTACGAGCAGTACTTC. Its protein is CASALQPGPTYEQYF.

The CDR3: CASSSTGTTSDEQFF. The CDR3 coding sequence is TGTGCCAGCAGCTCGACCGGGACTACGAGCGATGAGCAGTTCTTC. This chain uses TRBV7-3 with TRBJ2-1; 7 bases fit TRBD2. Germline-derived CDR1 and CDR2 are SGHTA and FQGTGA. CDR3 length equals 15 residues. V lost 4 bases to trimming and J lost 8 bases; unmatched junction nucleotides: 11.

The V call is TRBV4-1, the J call TRBJ2-1; tentative D call: TRBD2 (7 bases). The CDR3 extends over 18 amino acids. V lost 0 bases and J lost 1, with 16 bases in between. Germline values: CDR1 MGHRA, CDR2 YSYEKL. The CDR3 region is CASSQEAGAKGSYNEQFF. As DNA, the CDR3 is TGCGCCAGCAGCCAAGAGGCGGGGGCGAAGGGATCCTACAATGAGCAGTTCTTC.

The gene calls are TRBV2 and TRBJ2-5, with a possible D match to TRBD1 (5 bases). Trimming took off 4 bases at V and 3 bases at J, with 6 bases between the two ends. The length of the CDR3 is 12 residues. CDR1 SNHLY and CDR2 FYNNEI come from the germline V gene. The CDR3 nucleotides are TGTGCCAGCAGTGCGACAGAAGAGACCCAGTACTTC. Translation gives CASSATEETQYF.

V usage is TRBV18 and J usage is TRBJ2-2; 14 nucleotides align to TRBD2. CDR3 size: 19 residues. Trimming took 3 bases from V and 7 from J; bases not matched to a gene: 13. Looked up from germline, CDR1 is KGHSH and CDR2 is LQKENI. CDR3 amino acids: CASSPRTSGRPSAGGELFF. For the CDR3, the DNA is TGTGCCAGCTCACCCCGGACTAGCGGGAGGCCCTCGGCGGGCGGGGAGCTGTTTTTT.

The rearrangement uses TRBV19 and TRBJ1-6, with TRBD1 identical over 7 bases. V lost 6 bases, J lost 0 bases, and 8 bases stayed unmatched. From germline, CDR1 is LNHDA and CDR2 SQIVND (reference sequence). The CDR3 is 17 residues long. CDR3 loop: CASRMTGRFSYNSPLHF. The DNA for the CDR3 is TGTGCCAGTAGGATGACAGGGCGCTTCTCCTATAATTCACCCCTCCACTTT. The full variable domain, rest sourced from reference TRBV19 and TRBJ1-6, is DGGITQSPKYLFRKEGQNVTLSCEQNLNHDAMYWYRQDPGQGLRLIYYSQIVNDFQKGDIAEGYSVSREKKESFPLTVTSAQKNPTAFYLCASRMTGRFSYNSPLHFGNGTRLTVT.

This chain uses TRBV7-9 with TRBJ1-4; the D is unclear. From germline, CDR1 is SEHNR and CDR2 FQNEAQ (reference sequence). The CDR3 length is 16 residues. Trimming took 5 bases from V and 4 from J, leaving 17 bases between them. This chain's CDR3 is CASSPQSGSVNEKLFF. The CDR3 nucleotides are TGTGCCAGCAGCCCTCAATCGGGGTCAGTTAATGAAAAACTGTTTTTT.

The chain couples TRBV7-9 to TRBJ2-7; 8 bases are a match to TRBD1. Germline-derived CDR1 and CDR2 are SEHNR and FQNEAQ (reference sequence). V lost 4 bases, J lost 6 bases, and 14 bases stayed unmatched. The length of the CDR3 is 16 residues. CDR3: CASSSTPGTGPPEQYF. In DNA, the CDR3 is TGTGCCAGCAGCTCCACCCCCGGGACAGGACCACCCGAGCAGTACTTC.

V gene TRBV5-6 combines with J gene TRBJ1-2; D is ambiguous. This CDR3 has 13 residues. Germline CDR1 SGHDT, CDR2 YYEEEE. V lost 3 bases and J lost 3, with 9 bases in between. The CDR3 sequence: CASSSQEDYGYTF. The CDR3 DNA reads as TGTGCCAGCAGCTCGCAGGAGGACTATGGCTACACCTTC.

The chain carries TRBV6-4 and TRBJ2-3, with unresolved D. V was trimmed by 2 bases and J by 3 bases, leaving 6 bases between them. Germline V gene sequence: CDR1 MRHNA, CDR2 SNTAGT. The CDR3 covers 13 residues. CDR3 region: CASSDQETDTQYF. In DNA, the CDR3 is TGTGCCAGCAGTGACCAGGAAACAGATACGCAGTATTTT.

This rearrangement joins TRBV28 to TRBJ2-5; 7 nucleotides agree with TRBD2. The CDR3 is 16 residues long. V was clipped by 4 bases and J by 4 bases; unmatched bases: 12. Germline V gene data show CDR1 as MDHEN and CDR2 as SYDVKM. The DNA of the CDR3 is TGTGCCAGCAGTTCCCGACTAGCCCTAAGTCTAGAGACCCAGTACTTC. This sequence encodes CASSSRLALSLETQYF.

This chain links TRBV5-1 with TRBJ1-2, with 8 bases that match TRBD1. The CDR3 extends over 16 amino acids. Germline CDR1 and CDR2: SGHRS and YFSETQ. The ends lost 1 base at V and 3 bases at J; junction bases unmatched: 8. The CDR3: CASSLSTTGGDYGYTF. The CDR3 DNA reads TGCGCCAGCAGCTTGTCCACCACAGGGGGGGACTATGGCTACACCTTC.

J is TRBJ1-1 and V is TRBV19, with D tentatively TRBD1 (6 bases). Germline CDR1 is LNHDA and CDR2 is SQIVND (reference sequence). The V end was cut by 3 bases, the J end by 1 base, with 15 bases between. The CDR3 loop spans 16 amino acids. The CDR3 DNA is TGTGCCAGTAGTATCCAGGGGCGGCAGTCGAACACTGAAGCTTTCTTT. Translating gives CASSIQGRQSNTEAFF.

The V and J genes are TRBV25-1 and TRBJ2-2, with 9 bases lining up with TRBD1. The CDR3 is 16 residues long. The V gene's germline CDR1 is MGHDK and CDR2 SYGVNS. V lost 4 bases to trimming and J lost 3 bases; unmatched junction nucleotides: 6. CDR3 amino acids: CASSVAGQGYTGELFF. In DNA, the CDR3 is TGTGCCAGCAGTGTTGCGGGACAGGGATACACCGGGGAGCTGTTTTTT.

J is TRBJ2-5 and V is TRBV5-1; possible D gene TRBD1, 5 bases. Trimming took 2 bases from V and 11 from J, leaving 13 bases between them. The CDR3 contains 12 residues. In germline, CDR1 is SGHRS, CDR2 YFSETQ. The CDR3 region has the DNA TGCGCCAGCAGCTTACAGGAAAGAGAGCAGTACTTC. This sequence encodes CASSLQEREQYF.

The V gene is TRBV18, the J gene TRBJ2-1; no reliable D call. V was clipped by 0 bases and J by 6 bases, with 6 bases between them. The CDR3 totals 13 residues. Germline lookup yields CDR1 KGHSH and CDR2 LQKENI. CDR3 in amino acids: CASSPPLVNEQFF. The CDR3 DNA reads TGTGCCAGCTCACCACCCCTAGTCAATGAGCAGTTCTTC.

The gene calls are TRBV5-6 and TRBJ1-5, with D tentatively TRBD1 (5 bases). Between the trimmed V and J ends, which lost 0 bases and 8 bases, there was a span of 15 bases. The CDR3 totals 15 residues. Looked up from germline, CDR1 is SGHDT and CDR2 is YYEEEE. The CDR3 sequence is CASSLGGVGREPQHF. The CDR3 DNA sequence: TGTGCCAGCAGCTTGGGGGGGGTAGGAAGGGAGCCCCAGCATTTT.